This T cell receptor (beta chain) stems from a study of OX40 agonist ivuxolimab in advanced cancers. CDR3 length: 18 residues. With V trimmed by 3 bases and J by 2 bases, 15 bases remained unmatched. Germline V gives CDR1 KGHSH, CDR2 LQKENI. Clones were sequenced by immunoSEQ multiplex PCR, and TCRdb holds only the in-frame ones, with some missing. The sample records tens of thousands of clones, 87% being singletons. The sequencing here drew on CD4+ or CD8+ T cells sorted from blood, taken in a trial of the OX40 agonist ivuxolimab. This clonotype was sampled from an adult with an advanced solid tumor such as melanoma, head and neck, liver or kidney cancer. The chain links TRBV18 to TRBJ2-7, with 8 bases lining up with TRBD1. CDR3 residues: CASSPLGTGFGLAYEQYF. CDR3 DNA: TGTGCCAGCTCACCTCTCGGGACAGGATTTGGACTCGCCTACGAGCAGTACTTC.